This paragraph reports one T cell receptor (beta chain). The record originates from a study of blood T cell repertoires in COVID-19. Study-wide background: The United States, Italy and Spain provided the acute and convalescent COVID-19 samples. The cDNA or gDNA used as material had been derived from T cells, B-cell-depleted T cells, or PBMCs.

Source study methods: Estimated nucleated cell counts came from reference gene primer amplification. TCRdb's copy holds only in-frame clones and misses some; the assay was immunoSEQ multiplex PCR. V and J calls plus clone size are reproduced from that table; the DNA served to infer D and trimming. The table shows fewer than 200,000 clones, with about 81% occurring only once. The CDR3 is 15 amino acids. Deletions cut 3 bases from V and 1 base from J, with 12 bases between. Germline lookup yields CDR1 LNHDA and CDR2 SQIVND (reference sequence). The chain uses TRBV19 and TRBJ1-1; tentatively, D is TRBD1 (6 bases). The TCR sequence derives from a woman in her 70s with acute or convalescent COVID-19. Input material: peripheral blood. The CDR3 here is CASSIGGRQNTEAFF. In nucleotides, the CDR3 is TGTGCCAGTAGTATTGGGGGCAGGCAGAACACTGAAGCTTTCTTT.